The clone carrying this T cell receptor beta chain was seen at least ten times. The data stem from a study of human T cells and chemical hapten exposure. Study at large: TCR yields per sample varied, mainly owing to small pooled library volume differences.

The time point was: healthy volunteer bleed at 2 weeks. Someone pulled total RNA out of unfractionated whole blood. Single cDNA molecules in the library carried unique molecular identifiers attached during preparation. TCRdb passed the RACE reads through MiXCR, listing each CDR3 protein once. The sample lists roughly 120,000 distinct CDR3 sequences; more than 7.5% were seen once. The CDR3 runs to 17 residues. V dropped 2 bases and J dropped 4 bases, with 17 bases sitting between them. The sequenced sample consisted of whole blood. This clonotype was obtained from a male donor in good health. Some clones in this sample may be carry-over from other donors' samples. The chain couples TRBV12-3 or TRBV12-4 to TRBJ1-4; TRBD1 might be the D (6 bases). Here the CDR3 DNA reads TGTGCCAGCAGTTTAAGTACAGGGTCCACCCTTAATGAAAAACTGTTTTTT. Amino acid sequence: CASSLSTGSTLNEKLFF.